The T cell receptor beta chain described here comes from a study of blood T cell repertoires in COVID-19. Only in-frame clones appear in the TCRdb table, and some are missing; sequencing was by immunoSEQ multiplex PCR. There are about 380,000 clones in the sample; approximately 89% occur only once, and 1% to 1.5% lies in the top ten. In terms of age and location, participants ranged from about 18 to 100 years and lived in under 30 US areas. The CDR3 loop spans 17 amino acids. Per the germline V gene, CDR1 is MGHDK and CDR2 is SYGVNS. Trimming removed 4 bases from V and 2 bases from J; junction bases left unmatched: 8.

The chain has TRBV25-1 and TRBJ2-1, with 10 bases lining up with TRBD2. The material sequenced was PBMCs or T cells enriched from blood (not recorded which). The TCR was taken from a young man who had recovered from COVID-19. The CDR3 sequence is CASSGLGLAETYNEQFF. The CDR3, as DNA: TGTGCCAGCAGTGGGTTAGGACTAGCGGAGACCTACAATGAGCAGTTCTTC.